A selection of T cell receptor beta chains follows, all from one sample in a study of blood T cell repertoires in COVID-19. Clones were sequenced by immunoSEQ multiplex PCR, and TCRdb holds only the in-frame ones, with some missing. Of around 250,000 clones listed, more than 75% were seen once; the top ten hold around 7.3%. The sequenced sample consisted of peripheral blood. The source of these receptors is a woman aged 65 to 85 with active or convalescent COVID-19. CDR3s include the opening cysteine and the closing phenylalanine or tryptophan. D genes are given only for firm matches. Clone size is not always given. Where it is, it says once, few, many or a class for expanded clones.

v_call: TRBV19; j_call: TRBJ1-6; clone_size: .; d_call: .; cdr3_nt: TGTGCCAGTAGTATTGGGGCAGGAACAAACTCACCCCTCCACTTT; cdr3_aa: CASSIGAGTNSPLHF
v_call: TRBV29-1; j_call: TRBJ2-5; clone_size: .; d_call: .; cdr3_nt: TGCAGCCGGGGAGGGGGGGAGACCCAGTACTTC; cdr3_aa: CSRGGGETQYF
v_call: TRBV9; j_call: TRBJ2-2; clone_size: .; d_call: .; cdr3_nt: TGTGCCAGCAGCGCCCCACTCGGGGAGCTGTTTTTT; cdr3_aa: CASSAPLGELFF
v_call: TRBV19; j_call: TRBJ1-4; clone_size: once; d_call: TRBD1; cdr3_nt: TGTGCCAGTAGGACCGACAGGGCCCCAGGGGAAAAACTGTTTTTT; cdr3_aa: CASRTDRAPGEKLFF
v_call: TRBV5-1; j_call: TRBJ2-7; clone_size: .; d_call: TRBD2; cdr3_nt: TGCGCCAGCAGCCTGACTAGCGAGGTTGCCGAGCAGTACTTC; cdr3_aa: CASSLTSEVAEQYF
v_call: TRBV12-5; j_call: TRBJ1-2; clone_size: few; d_call: .; cdr3_nt: TGTGCTAGTGCCACAGGGTTGAAGGGTGGCTACACCTTC; cdr3_aa: CASATGLKGGYTF
v_call: TRBV6-6; j_call: TRBJ1-2; clone_size: .; d_call: .; cdr3_nt: TGTGCCAGCAGCCACATTCCTAACTATGGCTACACCTTC; cdr3_aa: CASSHIPNYGYTF
v_call: TRBV6-5; j_call: TRBJ1-6; clone_size: .; d_call: TRBD1; cdr3_nt: TGTGCCAGCACCCGGGACAGTAATTCACCCCTCCACTTT; cdr3_aa: CASTRDSNSPLHF
v_call: TRBV10-3; j_call: TRBJ2-2; clone_size: .; d_call: .; cdr3_nt: TGTGCCATCAACGGCAGGGAGGCCGGGGAGCTGTTTTTT; cdr3_aa: CAINGREAGELFF
v_call: TRBV11-2; j_call: TRBJ1-4; clone_size: .; d_call: .; cdr3_nt: TGTGCCAGCAGTGCCAGGGCGGGGAGTGAAAAACTGTTTTTT; cdr3_aa: CASSARAGSEKLFF
v_call: TRBV5-4; j_call: TRBJ1-6; clone_size: .; d_call: .; cdr3_nt: TGTGCCAGCAGCCCTTTTGGGAACTCAGGGAATTCACCCCTCCACTTT; cdr3_aa: CASSPFGNSGNSPLHF
v_call: TRBV12-3/TRBV12-4; j_call: TRBJ2-7; clone_size: .; d_call: .; cdr3_nt: TGTGCCAGCAGTCGACCGACAGCCTACGAGCAGTACTTC; cdr3_aa: CASSRPTAYEQYF
v_call: TRBV10-1; j_call: TRBJ2-1; clone_size: .; d_call: .; cdr3_nt: TGCGCCAGCAGTGAGTCTATGGCCACCAATGAGCAGTTCTTC; cdr3_aa: CASSESMATNEQFF
v_call: TRBV18; j_call: TRBJ2-3; clone_size: .; d_call: .; cdr3_nt: TGTGCCAGCTCAGGGACTAGCACAGATACGCAGTATTTT; cdr3_aa: CASSGTSTDTQYF
v_call: TRBV20-1; j_call: TRBJ1-5; clone_size: .; d_call: .; cdr3_nt: TGCAGTGCCCCCAAGGGGGAGACCCAGCATTTT; cdr3_aa: CSAPKGETQHF
v_call: TRBV5-1; j_call: TRBJ1-1; clone_size: .; d_call: .; cdr3_nt: TGCGCCAGCAGCAAAATGGGTGCCGGACAGAGCAGGCTTGTAAACACTGAAGCTTTCTTT; cdr3_aa: CASSKMGAGQSRLVNTEAFF
v_call: TRBV19; j_call: TRBJ2-5; clone_size: .; d_call: .; cdr3_nt: TGTGCCAGTAGTAGTCGGGGGTGGGAGACCCAGTACTTC; cdr3_aa: CASSSRGWETQYF
v_call: TRBV19; j_call: TRBJ2-7; clone_size: .; d_call: .; cdr3_nt: TGTGCCAGTAGTACACAGCTGACCTACGAGCAGTACTTC; cdr3_aa: CASSTQLTYEQYF
v_call: TRBV7-8; j_call: TRBJ1-4; clone_size: .; d_call: .; cdr3_nt: TGTGCCAGCAGCTTAGCTCCGACAGGCTCTGCAACTAATGAAAAACTGTTTTTT; cdr3_aa: CASSLAPTGSATNEKLFF
v_call: TRBV2; j_call: TRBJ2-1; clone_size: .; d_call: .; cdr3_nt: TGTGCCAGCAGTGAAGGGGGCGGCGGCAGGGAACAGTTCTTC; cdr3_aa: CASSEGGGGREQFF
v_call: TRBV10-3; j_call: TRBJ1-5; clone_size: .; d_call: .; cdr3_nt: TGTGCCATCAGTGAGTCATCAGGGTTTTCTCGACAGCCCCAGCATTTT; cdr3_aa: CAISESSGFSRQPQHF
v_call: TRBV7-9; j_call: TRBJ1-2; clone_size: .; d_call: .; cdr3_nt: TGTGCCAGCAGCTACACACAGAGCAACAATGGCTACACCTTC; cdr3_aa: CASSYTQSNNGYTF
v_call: TRBV19; j_call: TRBJ2-2; clone_size: .; d_call: TRBD2; cdr3_nt: TGTGCCAGTAGCATTACGGCAGCGGGGGGGCTCAAAAAGGCCGGGGAGCTGTTTTTT; cdr3_aa: CASSITAAGGLKKAGELFF
v_call: TRBV5-8; j_call: TRBJ1-3; clone_size: few; d_call: .; cdr3_nt: TGTGCCAGCAGCTTGCCAGGGGTTTTGGGAAACACCATATATTTT; cdr3_aa: CASSLPGVLGNTIYF
v_call: TRBV5-6; j_call: TRBJ1-1; clone_size: .; d_call: .; cdr3_nt: TGTGCCAGCAGCTTCGTTTCGGAGACTGAAGCTTTCTTT; cdr3_aa: CASSFVSETEAFF
v_call: TRBV9; j_call: TRBJ1-4; clone_size: .; d_call: TRBD1; cdr3_nt: TGTGCCAGCAGCTTCAGGGGGGTCACTAATGAAAAACTGTTTTTT; cdr3_aa: CASSFRGVTNEKLFF
v_call: TRBV7-2; j_call: TRBJ2-7; clone_size: .; d_call: .; cdr3_nt: TGTGCCAGCAGCCCTAAAATGCCGCTTACCGGGACAACCTCCTACGAGCAGTACTTC; cdr3_aa: CASSPKMPLTGTTSYEQYF
v_call: TRBV5-1; j_call: TRBJ1-4; clone_size: .; d_call: .; cdr3_nt: TGCGCCAGCGCTGAACAACCGGGACATAAAGAAAAACTGTTTTTT; cdr3_aa: CASAEQPGHKEKLFF
v_call: TRBV7-8; j_call: TRBJ1-1; clone_size: .; d_call: .; cdr3_nt: TGTGCCAGCAGCCTAGGGACTCTCCAGGCGGCTGAAGCTTTCTTT; cdr3_aa: CASSLGTLQAAEAFF
v_call: TRBV6-5; j_call: TRBJ2-7; clone_size: .; d_call: .; cdr3_nt: TGTGCCAGCAGGGTGACAGGAGATTACGAGCAGTACTTC; cdr3_aa: CASRVTGDYEQYF
v_call: TRBV7-2; j_call: TRBJ1-2; clone_size: .; d_call: TRBD1; cdr3_nt: TGTGCCAGCAGCATCGGACAGGGGGCTAACTATGGCTACACCTTC; cdr3_aa: CASSIGQGANYGYTF
v_call: TRBV11-2; j_call: TRBJ1-6; clone_size: .; d_call: .; cdr3_nt: TGTGCCAGCAGCTTAGAAATCGGGCCCCTCCACTTT; cdr3_aa: CASSLEIGPLHF
v_call: TRBV4-2; j_call: TRBJ2-7; clone_size: .; d_call: .; cdr3_nt: TGTGCCAGCAGCCAAGATAGCAGAACCTACGAGCAGTACTTC; cdr3_aa: CASSQDSRTYEQYF
v_call: TRBV27; j_call: TRBJ2-2; clone_size: .; d_call: .; cdr3_nt: TGTGCCAGCAGTTTATTCGCAGGGTATAGTGACGGGGAGCTGTTTTTT; cdr3_aa: CASSLFAGYSDGELFF
v_call: TRBV6-5; j_call: TRBJ1-3; clone_size: .; d_call: TRBD1; cdr3_nt: TGTGCCAGCAGTAGGGGGACAGCCTCTGGAAACACCATATATTTT; cdr3_aa: CASSRGTASGNTIYF
v_call: TRBV7-2; j_call: TRBJ1-2; clone_size: .; d_call: .; cdr3_nt: TGTGCCAGCAGCTTTTACGGCCAGGAGGTATACGATCCTAACTATGGCTACACCTTC; cdr3_aa: CASSFYGQEVYDPNYGYTF
v_call: TRBV7-2; j_call: TRBJ1-2; clone_size: .; d_call: .; cdr3_nt: TGTGCCAGCAGCTTAGTAGGAGATACTAACTATGGCTACACCTTC; cdr3_aa: CASSLVGDTNYGYTF
v_call: TRBV5-1; j_call: TRBJ1-2; clone_size: .; d_call: .; cdr3_nt: TGCGCCAGCAGCTTGTCCGACAGACCCTATGGCTACACCTTC; cdr3_aa: CASSLSDRPYGYTF
v_call: TRBV7-9; j_call: TRBJ2-7; clone_size: .; d_call: .; cdr3_nt: TGTGCCAGCAGCTTAGACACCGCCTACGAGCAGTACTTC; cdr3_aa: CASSLDTAYEQYF
v_call: TRBV19; j_call: TRBJ1-4; clone_size: .; d_call: TRBD1; cdr3_nt: TGTGCCAGTAGTCCTAAGACAGGGGGAGATGAAAAACTGTTTTTT; cdr3_aa: CASSPKTGGDEKLFF
v_call: TRBV19; j_call: TRBJ1-2; clone_size: once; d_call: TRBD1; cdr3_nt: TGTGCCAGTAACGGGAGGGGGCGCTTCTATGGCTACACCTTC; cdr3_aa: CASNGRGRFYGYTF
v_call: TRBV11-2; j_call: TRBJ1-6; clone_size: .; d_call: .; cdr3_nt: TGTGCCAGCAGCTTAGGAGGGCGTTCACCCCTCCACTTT; cdr3_aa: CASSLGGRSPLHF